These T cell receptor beta chains were read from a single sample in a study of shared clonotypes between healthy human individuals. Generated by immunoSEQ multiplex PCR, the TCRdb table keeps only in-frame clones and is missing some. The sample gives millions of clones, roughly 96% of which show up once; 0.1% to 0.15% is in the top ten. Sequencing was carried out using naive CD4+ T cells sorted from blood. Receptors originate from a man between 18 and 35 years old in good health. Each CDR3 is given with its conserved first and last residue. A D gene is named only where the DNA matches it firmly. Expanded clones get a size class; other rows say once, few or many, or leave the size out.

D,J,size,V,CDR3,DNA
.,TRBJ1-5,few,TRBV27,CASSSTGVRGNQPQHF,TGTGCCAGCAGCTCGACGGGCGTTCGGGGCAATCAGCCCCAGCATTTT
TRBD1,TRBJ2-7,.,TRBV6-6,CASSQTTGEQYF,TGTGCCAGCAGTCAAACAACAGGGGAACAGTACTTC
.,TRBJ2-2,.,TRBV18,CASSTKRVAGELFF,TGTGCCAGCTCAACGAAGCGGGTAGCCGGGGAGCTGTTTTTT
TRBD1,TRBJ2-7,.,TRBV5-4,CASSLGGTGSYEQYF,TGTGCCAGCAGCTTGGGTGGGACAGGCTCCTACGAGCAGTACTTC
TRBD2,TRBJ2-1,.,TRBV12-5,CASGLGLAGDNEQFF,TGTGCTAGTGGTTTAGGCCTAGCGGGGGACAATGAGCAGTTCTTC
TRBD2,TRBJ2-1,once,TRBV10-3,CAISGLAGEGSYNEQFF,TGTGCCATCAGTGGCCTAGCGGGAGAAGGCTCCTACAATGAGCAGTTCTTC
TRBD1,TRBJ1-2,.,TRBV28,CASSRRDSESYGYTF,TGTGCCAGCAGCCGCCGGGACAGTGAGTCCTATGGCTACACCTTC
TRBD2,TRBJ2-7,.,TRBV5-4,CASSQGLAGIYEQYF,TGTGCCAGCAGCCAGGGACTAGCGGGAATCTACGAGCAGTACTTC
.,TRBJ2-6,.,TRBV10-3,CAISQPGGSGANVLTF,TGTGCCATCAGTCAGCCCGGGGGCTCTGGGGCCAACGTCCTGACTTTC
.,TRBJ1-6,.,TRBV7-2,CASSLVGDGGSPLHF,TGTGCCAGCAGCTTAGTTGGGGATGGAGGCTCACCCCTCCACTTT
.,TRBJ2-1,.,TRBV5-1,CASRRPASNEQFF,TGCGCCAGCCGCCGACCAGCGAGCAATGAGCAGTTCTTC
.,TRBJ1-6,.,TRBV28,CASSRRQNSPLHF,TGTGCCAGCAGCAGGCGGCAGAATTCACCCCTCCACTTT
.,TRBJ2-5,.,TRBV5-1,CASSLGLVGLETQYF,TGCGCCAGCAGCTTGGGGCTAGTTGGTTTGGAGACCCAGTACTTC
.,TRBJ2-7,.,TRBV9,CASSVESGPSYEQYF,TGTGCCAGCAGCGTAGAGTCGGGACCCTCCTACGAGCAGTACTTC
.,TRBJ2-1,.,TRBV9,CASSAQGSSYNEQFF,TGTGCCAGCAGTGCCCAGGGGAGCTCCTACAATGAGCAGTTCTTC
TRBD1,TRBJ1-2,once,TRBV27,CASSFRLGQGTFYGYTF,TGTGCCAGCAGTTTCAGATTAGGACAGGGGACTTTCTATGGCTACACCTTC
TRBD1,TRBJ1-1,.,TRBV5-1,CASSNRGNTEAFF,TGCGCCAGCAGCAACAGGGGGAACACTGAAGCTTTCTTT
.,TRBJ1-2,.,TRBV7-9,CASSLPAGAAIYGYTF,TGTGCCAGCAGCTTACCGGCGGGGGCCGCCATCTATGGCTACACCTTC
TRBD2,TRBJ2-7,.,TRBV5-1,CASSSGGPVSYEQYF,TGCGCCAGCAGCTCGGGGGGGCCCGTCTCCTACGAGCAGTACTTC
TRBD2,TRBJ2-1,.,TRBV9,CASSERSGSTTNEQFF,TGTGCCAGCAGCGAACGGAGCGGGAGCACCACGAATGAGCAGTTCTTC
.,TRBJ2-7,few,TRBV28,CASSFRGGEQYF,TGTGCCAGCAGTTTCCGTGGAGGGGAGCAGTACTTC
.,TRBJ1-4,once,TRBV5-4,CASSDQPGGVEKLFF,TGTGCCAGCAGCGATCAACCCGGGGGGGTGGAAAAACTGTTTTTT
.,TRBJ2-5,.,TRBV2,CASTRGASGQYF,TGTGCCAGCACCCGGGGGGCCAGCGGACAGTACTTC
TRBD1,TRBJ2-7,.,TRBV5-1,CASSLDGQGSHEQYF,TGCGCCAGCAGCTTGGATGGACAGGGGTCCCACGAGCAGTACTTC
.,TRBJ1-5,.,TRBV19,CASSTTGRDVYSNQPQHF,TGTGCCAGTAGTACCACAGGGAGGGACGTATATAGCAATCAGCCCCAGCATTTT
.,TRBJ1-2,.,TRBV19,CASSNRPGTIFNYGYTF,TGTGCCAGTTCTAACCGACCCGGGACTATCTTTAACTATGGCTACACCTTC
.,TRBJ1-1,.,TRBV10-3,CAIIVEMDITEAFF,TGTGCCATCATTGTCGAAATGGATATCACTGAAGCTTTCTTT
.,TRBJ1-1,.,TRBV5-1,CASSLEGPGKNTEAFF,TGCGCCAGCAGCTTGGAAGGTCCAGGGAAGAACACTGAAGCTTTCTTT
TRBD1,TRBJ2-1,.,TRBV6-1,CASSEDRVGEQFF,TGTGCCAGCAGTGAGGACAGGGTAGGTGAGCAGTTCTTC
TRBD2,TRBJ2-7,.,TRBV6-5,CASSLGLAGSYEQYF,TGTGCCAGCAGTTTAGGACTAGCGGGTTCCTACGAGCAGTACTTC
TRBD2,TRBJ2-7,.,TRBV4-3,CASSQDGTGGPGEQYF,TGCGCCAGCAGCCAAGATGGGACGGGAGGGCCCGGCGAGCAGTACTTC
.,TRBJ1-2,once,TRBV5-1,CASSLGGSRTYGYTF,TGCGCCAGCAGCTTGGGCGGCAGCCGAACTTATGGCTACACCTTC
.,TRBJ1-6,.,TRBV27,CASSLAGTLSPLHF,TGTGCCAGCAGTTTGGCCGGGACCCTTTCACCCCTCCACTTT
.,TRBJ2-3,.,TRBV5-1,CASSFSIPSTDTQYF,TGCGCCAGCAGCTTCTCGATCCCCAGCACAGATACGCAGTATTTT
TRBD1,TRBJ2-3,once,TRBV5-1,CASSPETGRDTQYF,TGCGCCAGCAGCCCTGAGACAGGGAGAGATACGCAGTATTTT
TRBD1,TRBJ2-5,.,TRBV5-1,CASSLGQGKETQYF,TGCGCCAGCAGCTTGGGACAGGGGAAAGAGACCCAGTACTTC
.,TRBJ1-6,.,TRBV6-5,CASSYDRSYNSPLHF,TGTGCCAGCAGTTATGACAGGAGCTATAATTCACCCCTCCACTTT
TRBD2,TRBJ2-7,.,TRBV7-2,CASSARGGYEQYF,TGTGCCAGCAGCGCCCGGGGGGGCTACGAGCAGTACTTC
.,TRBJ2-3,.,TRBV30,CAWSVYVARTDTQYF,TGTGCCTGGAGTGTCTACGTCGCACGCACAGATACGCAGTATTTT
.,TRBJ1-5,.,TRBV7-2,CASSFGRIPSNQPQHF,TGTGCCAGCAGCTTCGGACGGATTCCAAGCAATCAGCCCCAGCATTTT
TRBD1,TRBJ1-6,.,TRBV7-9,CASSGTGKEPLHF,TGTGCCAGCAGCGGGACAGGAAAAGAACCCCTCCACTTT
TRBD2,TRBJ2-3,.,TRBV5-1,CASSMTSGRATDTQYF,TGCGCCAGCAGCATGACTAGCGGGAGGGCCACAGATACGCAGTATTTT